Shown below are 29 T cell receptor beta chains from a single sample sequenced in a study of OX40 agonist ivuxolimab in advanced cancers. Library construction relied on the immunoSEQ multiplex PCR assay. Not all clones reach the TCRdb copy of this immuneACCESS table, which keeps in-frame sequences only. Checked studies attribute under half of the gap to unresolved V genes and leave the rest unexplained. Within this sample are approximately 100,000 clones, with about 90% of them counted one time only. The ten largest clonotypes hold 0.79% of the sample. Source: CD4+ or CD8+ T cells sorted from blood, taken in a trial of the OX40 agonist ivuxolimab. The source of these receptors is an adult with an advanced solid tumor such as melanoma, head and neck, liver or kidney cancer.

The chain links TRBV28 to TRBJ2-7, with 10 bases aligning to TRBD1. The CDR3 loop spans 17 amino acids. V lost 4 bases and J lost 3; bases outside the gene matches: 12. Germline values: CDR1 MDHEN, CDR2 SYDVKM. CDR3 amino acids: CASSYGTGASPVYEQYF. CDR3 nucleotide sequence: TGTGCCAGCAGTTACGGGACAGGGGCCTCTCCGGTCTACGAGCAGTACTTC.

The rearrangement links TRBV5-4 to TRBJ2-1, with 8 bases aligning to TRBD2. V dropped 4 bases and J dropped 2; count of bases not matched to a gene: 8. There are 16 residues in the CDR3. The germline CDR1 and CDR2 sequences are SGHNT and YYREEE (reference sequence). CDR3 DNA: TGTGCCAGCAGCGTCCAGCGGGGGTCCACCTACAATGAGCAGTTCTTC. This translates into CASSVQRGSTYNEQFF.

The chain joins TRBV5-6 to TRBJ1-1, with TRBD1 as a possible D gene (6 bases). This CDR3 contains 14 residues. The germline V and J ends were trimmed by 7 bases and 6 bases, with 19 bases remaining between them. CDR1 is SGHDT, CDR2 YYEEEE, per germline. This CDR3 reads CASALRGAGAEAFF. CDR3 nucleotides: TGTGCCAGCGCCCTCCGGGGGGCAGGGGCTGAAGCTTTCTTT.

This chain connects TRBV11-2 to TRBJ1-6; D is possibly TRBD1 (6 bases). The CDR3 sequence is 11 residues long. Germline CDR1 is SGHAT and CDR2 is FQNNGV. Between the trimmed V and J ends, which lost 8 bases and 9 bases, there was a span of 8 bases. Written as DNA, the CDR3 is TGTGCCAGCGGCAGGGGTTCACCCCTCCACTTT. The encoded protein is CASGRGSPLHF.

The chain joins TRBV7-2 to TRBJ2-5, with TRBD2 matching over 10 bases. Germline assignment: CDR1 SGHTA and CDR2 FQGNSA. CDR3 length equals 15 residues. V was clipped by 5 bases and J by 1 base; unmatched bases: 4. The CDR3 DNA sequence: TGTGCCAGCAGCACCTTAGCGGGGGGCCAAGAGACCCAGTACTTC. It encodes CASSTLAGGQETQYF. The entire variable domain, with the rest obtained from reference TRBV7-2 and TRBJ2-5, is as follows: GAGVSQSPSNKVTEKGKDVELRCDPISGHTALYWYRQSLGQGLEFLIYFQGNSAPDKSGLPSDRFSAERTGGSVSTLTIQRTQQEDSAVYLCASSTLAGGQETQYFGPGTRLLVL.

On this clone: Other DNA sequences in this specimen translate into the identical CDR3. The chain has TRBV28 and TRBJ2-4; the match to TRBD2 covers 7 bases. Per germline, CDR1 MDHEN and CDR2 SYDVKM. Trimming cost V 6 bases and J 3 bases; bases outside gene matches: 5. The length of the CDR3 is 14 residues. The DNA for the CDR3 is TGTGCCAGCAGCCGGGGGGACCGCAAAAACATTCAGTACTTC. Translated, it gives CASSRGDRKNIQYF.

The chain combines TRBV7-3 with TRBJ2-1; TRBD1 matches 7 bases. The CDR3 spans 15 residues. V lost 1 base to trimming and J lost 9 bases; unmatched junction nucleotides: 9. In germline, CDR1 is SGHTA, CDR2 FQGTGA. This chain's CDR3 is CASSLMSGTDSEQFF. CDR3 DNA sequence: TGTGCCAGCAGCTTAATGTCCGGGACAGACAGTGAGCAGTTCTTC.

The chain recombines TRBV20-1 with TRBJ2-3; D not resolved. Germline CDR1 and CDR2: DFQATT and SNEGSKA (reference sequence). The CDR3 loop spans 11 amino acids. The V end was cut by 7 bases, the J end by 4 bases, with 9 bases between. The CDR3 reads CSGRRADTQYF. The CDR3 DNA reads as TGCAGTGGACGACGGGCAGATACGCAGTATTTT.

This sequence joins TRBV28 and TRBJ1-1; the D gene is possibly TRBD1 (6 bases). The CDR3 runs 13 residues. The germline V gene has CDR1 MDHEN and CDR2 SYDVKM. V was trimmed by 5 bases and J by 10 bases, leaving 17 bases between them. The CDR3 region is CASSTRDTRGAFF. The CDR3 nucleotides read TGTGCCAGCAGTACCCGGGACACCCGGGGAGCTTTCTTT.

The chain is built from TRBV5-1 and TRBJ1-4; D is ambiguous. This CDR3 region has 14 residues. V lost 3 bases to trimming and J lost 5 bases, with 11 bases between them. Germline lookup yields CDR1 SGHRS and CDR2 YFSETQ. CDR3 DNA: TGCGCCAGCAGCTCGGGGTACGAAAATGAAAAACTGTTTTTT. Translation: CASSSGYENEKLFF.

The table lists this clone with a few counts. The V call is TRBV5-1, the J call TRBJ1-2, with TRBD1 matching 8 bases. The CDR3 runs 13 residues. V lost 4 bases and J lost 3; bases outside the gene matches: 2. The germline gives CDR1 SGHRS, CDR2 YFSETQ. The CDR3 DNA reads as TGCGCCAGCAGCCCGGGACAGGACTATGGCTACACCTTC. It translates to CASSPGQDYGYTF. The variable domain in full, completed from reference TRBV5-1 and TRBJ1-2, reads KAGVTQTPRYLIKTRGQQVTLSCSPISGHRSVSWYQQTPGQGLQFLFEYFSETQRNKGNFPGRFSGRQFSNSRSEMNVSTLELGDSALYLCASSPGQDYGYTFGSGTRLTVV.

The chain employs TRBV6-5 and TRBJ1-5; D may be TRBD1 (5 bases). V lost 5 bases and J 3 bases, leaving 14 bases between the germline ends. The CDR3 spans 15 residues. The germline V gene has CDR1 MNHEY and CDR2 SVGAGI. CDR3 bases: TGTGCCAGCAGTGGGGGGGGGACGGTCAATCAGCCCCAGCATTTT. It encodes CASSGGGTVNQPQHF.

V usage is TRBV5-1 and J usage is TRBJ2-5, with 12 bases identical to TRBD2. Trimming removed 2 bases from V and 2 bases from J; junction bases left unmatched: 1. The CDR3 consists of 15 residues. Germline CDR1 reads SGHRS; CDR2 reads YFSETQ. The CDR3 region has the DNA TGCGCCAGCAGCTTCCTAGCGGGGGGGCAAGAGACCCAGTACTTC. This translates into CASSFLAGGQETQYF.

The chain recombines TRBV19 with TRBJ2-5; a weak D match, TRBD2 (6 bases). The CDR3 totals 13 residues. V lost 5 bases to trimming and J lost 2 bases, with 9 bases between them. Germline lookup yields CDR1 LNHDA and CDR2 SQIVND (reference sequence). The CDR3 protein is CASSPGRQETQYF. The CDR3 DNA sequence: TGTGCCAGTAGTCCCGGGAGACAAGAGACCCAGTACTTC. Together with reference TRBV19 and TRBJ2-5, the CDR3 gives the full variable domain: DGGITQSPKYLFRKEGQNVTLSCEQNLNHDAMYWYRQDPGQGLRLIYYSQIVNDFQKGDIAEGYSVSREKKESFPLTVTSAQKNPTAFYLCASSPGRQETQYFGPGTRLLVL.

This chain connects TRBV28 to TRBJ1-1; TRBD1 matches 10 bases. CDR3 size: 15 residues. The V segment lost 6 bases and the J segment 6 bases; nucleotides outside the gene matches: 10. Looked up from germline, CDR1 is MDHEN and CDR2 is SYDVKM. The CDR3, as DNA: TGTGCCAGCAGGAGTTCCGGGACAGGGGTGGCTGAAGCTTTCTTT. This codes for CASRSSGTGVAEAFF. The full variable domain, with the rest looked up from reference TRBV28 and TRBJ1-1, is DVKVTQSSRYLVKRTGEKVFLECVQDMDHENMFWYRQDPGLGLRLIYFSYDVKMKEKGDIPEGYSVSREKKERFSLILESASTNQTSMYLCASRSSGTGVAEAFFGQGTRLTVV.

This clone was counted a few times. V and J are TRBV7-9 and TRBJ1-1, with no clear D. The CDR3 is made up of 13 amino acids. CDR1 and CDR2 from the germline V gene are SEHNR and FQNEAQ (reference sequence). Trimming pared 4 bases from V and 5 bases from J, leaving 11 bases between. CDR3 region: CASSSPLDTEAFF. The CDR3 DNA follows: TGTGCCAGCAGCTCTCCTCTCGATACTGAAGCTTTCTTT.

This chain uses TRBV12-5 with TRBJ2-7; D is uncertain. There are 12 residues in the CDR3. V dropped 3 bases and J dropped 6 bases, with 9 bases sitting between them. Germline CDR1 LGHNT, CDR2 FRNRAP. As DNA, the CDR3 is TGTGCTAGTGGTTTACAAGGGTCCGAGCAGTACTTC. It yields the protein CASGLQGSEQYF.

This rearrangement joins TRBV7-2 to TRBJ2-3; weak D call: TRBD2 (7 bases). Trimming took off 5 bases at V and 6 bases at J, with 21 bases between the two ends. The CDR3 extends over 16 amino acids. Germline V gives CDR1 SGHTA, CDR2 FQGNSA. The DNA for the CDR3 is TGTGCCAGCAGCCTTCGGGGCGGGGGCCTGGGGGATACGCAGTATTTT. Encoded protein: CASSLRGGGLGDTQYF.

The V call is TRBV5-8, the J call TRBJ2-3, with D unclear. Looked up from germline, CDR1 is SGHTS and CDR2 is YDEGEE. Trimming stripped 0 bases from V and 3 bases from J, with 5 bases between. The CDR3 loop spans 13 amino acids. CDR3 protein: CASSLARTDTQYF. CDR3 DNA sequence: TGTGCCAGCAGCTTGGCAAGGACAGATACGCAGTATTTT.

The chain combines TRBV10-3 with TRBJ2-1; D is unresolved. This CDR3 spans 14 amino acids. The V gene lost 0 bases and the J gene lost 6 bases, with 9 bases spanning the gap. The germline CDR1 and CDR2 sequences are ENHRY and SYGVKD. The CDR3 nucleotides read TGTGCCATCAGTGAGTCGTCTGGCACCAATGAGCAGTTCTTC. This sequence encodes CAISESSGTNEQFF.

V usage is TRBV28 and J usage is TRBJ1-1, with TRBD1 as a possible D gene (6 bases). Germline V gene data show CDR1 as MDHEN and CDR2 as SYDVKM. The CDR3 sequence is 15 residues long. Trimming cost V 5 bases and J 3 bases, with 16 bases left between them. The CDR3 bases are TGTGCCAGCAGTCGGACCGGGACATCTTACACTGAAGCTTTCTTT. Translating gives CASSRTGTSYTEAFF.

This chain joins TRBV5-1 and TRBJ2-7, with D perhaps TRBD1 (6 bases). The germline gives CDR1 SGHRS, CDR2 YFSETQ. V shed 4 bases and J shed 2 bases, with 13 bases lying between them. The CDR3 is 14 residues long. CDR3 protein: CASSQDSGTYEQYF. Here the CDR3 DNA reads TGCGCCAGCAGCCAGGACAGTGGTACCTACGAGCAGTACTTC.

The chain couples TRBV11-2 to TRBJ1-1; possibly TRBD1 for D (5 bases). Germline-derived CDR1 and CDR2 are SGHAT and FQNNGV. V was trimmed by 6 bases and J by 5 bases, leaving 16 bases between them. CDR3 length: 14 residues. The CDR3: CASSLSGGVTEAFF. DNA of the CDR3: TGTGCCAGCAGTCTGAGTGGGGGTGTTACTGAAGCTTTCTTT.

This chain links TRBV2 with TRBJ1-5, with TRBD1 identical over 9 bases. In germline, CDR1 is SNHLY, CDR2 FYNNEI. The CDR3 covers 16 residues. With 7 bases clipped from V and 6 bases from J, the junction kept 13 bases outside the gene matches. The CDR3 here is CASTKTSGQGIQPQHF. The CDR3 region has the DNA TGTGCCAGCACGAAAACCTCGGGACAGGGCATTCAGCCCCAGCATTTT.

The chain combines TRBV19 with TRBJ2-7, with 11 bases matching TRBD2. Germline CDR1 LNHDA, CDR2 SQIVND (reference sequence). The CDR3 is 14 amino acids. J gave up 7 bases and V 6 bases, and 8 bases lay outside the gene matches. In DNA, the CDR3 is TGTGCCAGTAGGATCCCCGGGACTAGCGGAGAGCAGTACTTC. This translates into CASRIPGTSGEQYF.

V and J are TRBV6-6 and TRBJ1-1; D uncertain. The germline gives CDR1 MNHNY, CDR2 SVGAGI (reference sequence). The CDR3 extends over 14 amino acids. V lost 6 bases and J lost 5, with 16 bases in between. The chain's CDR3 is CASRAGEPATEAFF. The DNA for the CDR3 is TGTGCCAGCAGAGCCGGGGAACCGGCGACTGAAGCTTTCTTT.

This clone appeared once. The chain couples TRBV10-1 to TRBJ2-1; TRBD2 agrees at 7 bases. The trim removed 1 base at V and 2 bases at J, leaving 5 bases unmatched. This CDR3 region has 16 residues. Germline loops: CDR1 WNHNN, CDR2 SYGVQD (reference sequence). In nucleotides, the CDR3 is TGCGCCAGCAGTGAGTTCAGGACTAGGCCCTACAATGAGCAGTTCTTC. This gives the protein CASSEFRTRPYNEQFF.

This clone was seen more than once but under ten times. CDR3 in amino acids: CATSRDRGFNIQYF. Written as DNA, the CDR3 is TGTGCCACCAGCCGGGACAGGGGCTTCAACATTCAGTACTTC. The rearrangement uses TRBV15 and TRBJ2-4; TRBD1 matches at 10 bases. J gave up 7 bases and V 5 bases, and 5 bases lay outside the gene matches. Germline CDR1 LNHNV, CDR2 YYDKDF (reference sequence). The CDR3 is made up of 14 amino acids.

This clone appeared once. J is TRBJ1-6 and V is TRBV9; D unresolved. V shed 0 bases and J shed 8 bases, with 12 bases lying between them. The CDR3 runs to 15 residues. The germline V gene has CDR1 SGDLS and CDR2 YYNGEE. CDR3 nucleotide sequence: TGTGCCAGCAGCGTAGCGGAAGGCGGGGATTCACCCCTCCACTTT. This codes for CASSVAEGGDSPLHF.